Below, 32 T cell receptor beta chains from the same sample are listed, as sequenced in a study of T cells in Graves' hyperthyroidism and ophthalmopathy. It was RNA transcripts that yielded the amplified TCR beta CDR3 regions. The TCR CDR3 first-round RT-PCR relied on the HTBI primer set. TCRdb reanalysed the multiplex PCR reads using MiXCR and keeps one entry per CDR3 protein. The sample has approximately 510,000 distinct CDR3 sequences, around 21% seen once. The material sequenced was blood. All receptors derive from a man between 18 and 35 years old with Graves' hyperthyroidism.

This clonotype was seen many times. The chain couples TRBV24-1 to TRBJ1-1; D not certain. Trimming took 3 bases from V and 5 from J, leaving 12 bases between them. The CDR3 has 14 residues. CDR1 is KGHDR, CDR2 SFDVKD, per germline. The CDR3 nucleotides are TGTGCCACCAGTGATCCTGATGCGGGGACTGAAGCTTTCTTT. It specifies CATSDPDAGTEAFF.

This clonotype was counted at least ten times. V gene TRBV11-3 combines with J gene TRBJ2-5; 8 bases are shared with TRBD2. CDR3 length: 14 residues. The V gene's germline CDR1 is SGHNT and CDR2 YENEEA. The trim removed 3 bases at V and 2 bases at J, leaving 2 bases unmatched. DNA of the CDR3: TGTGCCAGCAGCTTTACTAGCGGTCAAGAGACCCAGTACTTC. This encodes CASSFTSGQETQYF.

The chain carries TRBV5-6 and TRBJ1-2; no definite D call. CDR1 and CDR2 (germline): SGHDT, YYEEEE. The CDR3 spans 12 residues. V lost 4 bases to trimming and J lost 8 bases, with 12 bases between them. Written as DNA, the CDR3 is TGTGCCAGCAGCGTTGACACGGGCGGCTACACCTTC. It is translated as CASSVDTGGYTF. Full variable domain (rest looked up from reference TRBV5-6 and TRBJ1-2): DAGVTQSPTHLIKTRGQQVTLRCSPKSGHDTVSWYQQALGQGPQFIFQYYEEEERQRGNFPDRFSGHQFPNYSSELNVNALLLGDSALYLCASSVDTGGYTFGSGTRLTVV.

This clonotype was counted at least ten times. This sequence joins TRBV6-5 and TRBJ2-4; D unresolved. CDR3 length: 13 amino acids. Looked up from germline, CDR1 is MNHEY and CDR2 is SVGAGI. V lost 5 bases and J 6 bases, leaving 11 bases between the germline ends. CDR3 sequence reads: CASSTRTLNIQYF. Written as DNA, the CDR3 is TGTGCCAGCAGTACTCGGACGTTAAACATTCAGTACTTC.

This clonotype appeared many times. The chain couples TRBV6-5 to TRBJ1-2; 8 bases agree with TRBD1. With V trimmed by 4 bases and J by 6 bases, 7 bases remained unmatched. This CDR3 is 14 amino acids long. The germline CDR1 and CDR2 sequences are MNHEY and SVGAGI. CDR3 DNA sequence: TGTGCCAGCAGTTGGTCCTCAGGGGGCGATGGCTACACCTTC. Protein product: CASSWSSGGDGYTF.

The chain joins TRBV20-1 to TRBJ2-2; D might be TRBD1 (5 bases). The CDR3 sequence is 10 residues long. The germline V and J ends were trimmed by 6 bases and 10 bases, with 9 bases remaining between them. The germline V gene has CDR1 DFQATT and CDR2 SNEGSKA (reference sequence). CDR3 DNA sequence: TGCAGTGCCAGGGCAGAGGAGCTGTTTTTT. Protein sequence: CSARAEELFF.

This clonotype appeared a few times. This chain's CDR3 is CASSFTPGLAGGLETQYF. CDR3 in DNA: TGTGCCAGCAGCTTTACCCCCGGACTAGCGGGAGGATTGGAGACCCAGTACTTC. The chain is built from TRBV12-3 or TRBV12-4 and TRBJ2-5; TRBD2 matches at 14 bases. The V segment lost 6 bases and the J segment 5 bases; nucleotides outside the gene matches: 14. This CDR3 is 18 amino acids long.

This clonotype came up a few times. The CDR3, as DNA: TGTGCCAGCAGTCCCCTCTCGGGACAGGGTCTTGGCTATGGCTACACCTTC. It yields the protein CASSPLSGQGLGYGYTF. The chain is built from TRBV28 and TRBJ1-2; the match to TRBD1 covers 9 bases. The V and J ends lost 5 bases and 4 bases, in that order; junction bases with no gene match: 14. Germline-derived CDR1 and CDR2 are MDHEN and SYDVKM. The CDR3 sequence is 17 residues long.

This clonotype showed up many times. This rearrangement joins TRBV6-5 to TRBJ2-5, with D perhaps given as TRBD1 or TRBD2 (6 bases each). The germline V gene has CDR1 MNHEY and CDR2 SVGAGI. CDR3 size: 14 residues. V was cut by 8 bases and J by 5 bases, with 18 bases left in between. The CDR3 region has the DNA TGTGCCAGCGTCTTCTGGGGGGCCGGGGAGACCCAGTACTTC. This gives the protein CASVFWGAGETQYF.

This clonotype is a singleton in its sample. The chain employs TRBV9 and TRBJ1-1; 7 nucleotides align to TRBD1. The CDR3 has 15 residues. Germline CDR1 SGDLS, CDR2 YYNGEE. V lost 0 bases to trimming and J lost 2 bases; unmatched junction nucleotides: 4. In DNA form, the CDR3 reads TGTGCCAGCAGCGTAGTTGACAGGGCTAACACTGAAGCTTTCTTT. It specifies CASSVVDRANTEAFF.

This clonotype was found many times. J is TRBJ2-2 and V is TRBV29-1, with a possible D match to TRBD2 (6 bases). From germline, CDR1 is SQVTM and CDR2 ANQGSEA. The CDR3 covers 14 residues. V was shortened by 5 bases and J by 5 bases, with 15 bases between the two germline ends. CDR3 protein: CSVRTIRGTGELFF. The CDR3 DNA is TGCAGCGTTCGAACCATTCGGGGGACCGGGGAGCTGTTTTTT.

This clonotype was detected many times. This chain joins TRBV5-4 and TRBJ1-1; perhaps TRBD1 as D (5 bases). CDR3 length: 14 residues. From germline, CDR1 is SGHNT and CDR2 YYREEE (reference sequence). The ends were cut back, 0 bases at V and 8 bases at J, with 14 bases in the middle. CDR3 sequence (DNA): TGTGCCAGCAGCTTGGGACGGGGGTACAGGGAAGCTTTCTTT. Protein sequence: CASSLGRGYREAFF.

This clonotype was detected ten times or more. The chain carries TRBV20-1 and TRBJ1-1; tentative D call: TRBD1 (6 bases). With 5 bases removed from V and 3 bases from J, the gap between germline ends came to 16 bases. The germline CDR1 and CDR2 sequences are DFQATT and SNEGSKA (reference sequence). CDR3 length: 14 residues. CDR3 amino acids: CSASSGGGYTEAFF. The CDR3 DNA sequence: TGCAGTGCTTCCAGCGGGGGGGGCTACACTGAAGCTTTCTTT.

The table lists this clonotype with a few counts. The missing conserved phenylalanine or tryptophan at the end of this CDR3 makes a read error likely. The rearrangement uses TRBV5-1 and TRBJ2-5; a possible D gene is TRBD2 (6 bases). The V end lost 3 bases, the J end lost 0 bases, and 12 bases lay between the germline ends. The CDR3 totals 15 residues. CDR1 and CDR2 (germline): SGHRS, YFSETQ. The CDR3 sequence: CASSSRTTYQETQYS. The DNA for the CDR3 is TGCGCCAGCAGCTCGAGGACTACCTACCAAGAGACCCAGTACTCC.

This clonotype has ten or more counts. The chain has TRBV27 and TRBJ2-5; TRBD2 is a possible D gene (5 bases). The CDR3 has 14 residues. CDR1 and CDR2 from the germline V gene are MNHEY and SMNVEV (reference sequence). Deletions cut 5 bases from V and 4 bases from J, with 14 bases between. Here the CDR3 reads CASSQDGLGETQYF. CDR3 sequence (DNA): TGTGCCAGCAGTCAAGACGGACTGGGAGAGACCCAGTACTTC.

This clonotype was found a few times. J is TRBJ2-7 and V is TRBV10-3; TRBD2 matches 8 bases. CDR1 and CDR2 (germline): ENHRY, SYGVKD. The CDR3 consists of 17 residues. V gave up 3 bases and J gave up 3 bases; unmatched junction bases: 13. CDR3 amino acids: CAISDGGALGSDYEQYF. CDR3 coding DNA: TGTGCCATCAGTGACGGGGGGGCGCTGGGGTCTGACTACGAGCAGTACTTC.

This clonotype has a count of ten or more. The chain combines TRBV19 with TRBJ1-2; the D is unclear. V was shortened by 5 bases and J by 1 base, with 11 bases between the two germline ends. Germline CDR1 LNHDA, CDR2 SQIVND (reference sequence). The CDR3 runs 14 residues. CDR3 sequence: CASSAKVLNYGYTF. DNA for the CDR3: TGTGCCAGTAGTGCCAAAGTCCTTAACTATGGCTACACCTTC.

The chain employs TRBV6-5 and TRBJ1-1; unclear D gene. CDR3 size: 14 residues. Germline CDR1 is MNHEY and CDR2 is SVGAGI. The V end lost 1 base, the J end lost 1 base, and 7 bases lay between the germline ends. CDR3 residues: CASSYFGRNTEAFF. The CDR3 DNA follows: TGTGCCAGCAGTTACTTCGGGAGGAACACTGAAGCTTTCTTT.

This clonotype was counted ten times or more. This sequence joins TRBV12-3 or TRBV12-4 and TRBJ1-4; 11 bases are a match to TRBD1. The CDR3 contains 17 residues. Trimming took 6 bases from V and 0 from J; bases not matched to a gene: 6. CDR3 DNA sequence: TGTGCCAGCAGCTACTGGACAGGGGGCGCAACTAATGAAAAACTGTTTTTT. It encodes CASSYWTGGATNEKLFF.

This clonotype has a count of ten or more. The rearrangement joins TRBV2 to TRBJ1-1; TRBD1 might be the D (5 bases). The CDR3 spans 15 residues. Deletions cut 2 bases from V and 7 bases from J, with 17 bases between. The germline V gene has CDR1 SNHLY and CDR2 FYNNEI. The CDR3 DNA reads TGTGCCAGCAGTGAACTGAGAGGGGAAATCAGTGAAGCTTTCTTT. Amino acid sequence: CASSELRGEISEAFF.

The chain couples TRBV4-1 to TRBJ1-1, with 9 positions matching TRBD1. Losses at the gene ends were 2 bases for V and 0 bases for J; bases not matched to a gene: 4. This CDR3 contains 16 residues. Germline CDR1 reads MGHRA; CDR2 reads YSYEKL. The CDR3: CASSQTGTGLNTEAFF. Here the CDR3 DNA reads TGCGCCAGCAGCCAAACTGGGACAGGGCTGAACACTGAAGCTTTCTTT.

Ten or more counts support this clonotype. V and J are TRBV29-1 and TRBJ1-2; 7 bases line up with TRBD1. CDR1 and CDR2 (germline): SQVTM, ANQGSEA. V lost 7 bases and J lost 4; bases outside the gene matches: 9. The CDR3 runs to 13 residues. The CDR3 sequence: CSAITGELYGYTF. As DNA, the CDR3 is TGCAGCGCAATCACAGGGGAACTCTATGGCTACACCTTC.

This clonotype showed up just a few times. The rearrangement joins TRBV5-6 to TRBJ2-7; 7 bases are a match to TRBD1. The germline gives CDR1 SGHDT, CDR2 YYEEEE. Trimming at V came to 2 bases and at J to 5 bases, leaving 10 bases not matched to a gene. The CDR3 has 15 residues. The DNA for the CDR3 is TGTGCCAGCAGCTTCCCGACAGGGTTGGAACACGAGCAGTACTTC. Its protein is CASSFPTGLEHEQYF.

The J gene is TRBJ1-1, the V gene TRBV12-3 or TRBV12-4, with 9 bases lining up with TRBD1. V lost 6 bases to trimming and J lost 2 bases; unmatched junction nucleotides: 4. CDR3 length equals 14 residues. The CDR3 loop reads CASREGQGNTEAFF. The CDR3, as DNA: TGTGCCAGCAGGGAGGGACAGGGCAACACTGAAGCTTTCTTT.

The V and J genes are TRBV28 and TRBJ1-1; D is unresolved. Germline CDR1 reads MDHEN; CDR2 reads SYDVKM. This CDR3 is 13 amino acids long. V lost 5 bases, J lost 4 bases, and 11 bases lay in between. DNA for the CDR3: TGTGCCAGCAGTACCCCTTTAGGCACTGAAGCTTTCTTT. Translated, it gives CASSTPLGTEAFF.

This clonotype showed up many times. The rearrangement joins TRBV6-1 to TRBJ1-1; D may be TRBD1 (5 bases). Trimming removed 6 bases at V and 4 bases at J, with 15 bases between. There are 14 residues in the CDR3. Looked up from germline, CDR1 is MNHNS and CDR2 is SASEGT. The CDR3 bases are TGTGCCAGCAGACCCAGGGAGGTTGCCACTGAAGCTTTCTTT. As protein: CASRPREVATEAFF.

The sample holds many counts of this clonotype. This rearrangement joins TRBV19 to TRBJ2-7, with 13 bases matching TRBD2. V shed 1 base, J shed 5 bases, and the junction held 2 bases outside the gene matches. Germline values: CDR1 LNHDA, CDR2 SQIVND (reference sequence). The CDR3 is made up of 15 amino acids. The CDR3, as DNA: TGTGCCAGTAGTATAGCTGGACTAGCGGGGGACGAGCAGTACTTC. Its translation is CASSIAGLAGDEQYF.

This clonotype was recorded at least ten times. The chain carries TRBV28 and TRBJ1-5, with 9 positions matching TRBD1. With 6 bases clipped from V and 11 bases from J, the junction kept 11 bases outside the gene matches. CDR3 length: 14 residues. Germline V CDR1 and CDR2: MDHEN, SYDVKM. The CDR3 loop is CASRPGTGWAAQHF. The CDR3 nucleotides are TGTGCCAGCAGACCCGGGACAGGGTGGGCCGCCCAGCATTTT.

In its sample, this clonotype was seen a few times. The chain has TRBV20-1 and TRBJ1-1; 8 nucleotides align to TRBD1. Germline loops: CDR1 DFQATT, CDR2 SNEGSKA (reference sequence). The CDR3 length is 14 residues. V was clipped by 0 bases and J by 12 bases; unmatched bases: 12. The CDR3 region has the DNA TGCAGTGCTAGAGATCCCCAGGGGGCCGGTAAAACTTTCTTT. Translated, it gives CSARDPQGAGKTFF.

This clonotype was counted at least ten times. This CDR3 is CASSFDLYEQYF. CDR3 DNA: TGTGCCAGCAGCTTTGACCTCTACGAGCAGTACTTC. The chain couples TRBV7-9 to TRBJ2-7, with D hard to call. The CDR3 spans 12 residues. V was trimmed by 3 bases and J by 3 bases, leaving 6 bases between them. Germline-derived CDR1 and CDR2 are SEHNR and FQNEAQ (reference sequence).

This clonotype was picked up a small number of times. V usage is TRBV28 and J usage is TRBJ2-7; the match to TRBD1 covers 8 bases. In germline, CDR1 is MDHEN, CDR2 SYDVKM. The trim removed 2 bases at V and 0 bases at J, leaving 9 bases unmatched. This CDR3 region has 17 residues. In DNA, the CDR3 is TGTGCCAGCAGTTTACCCCAGGGGGCCGGGCCCTCCTACGAGCAGTACTTC. It codes for CASSLPQGAGPSYEQYF.

DNA of the CDR3: TGCAGTGCTGACAAGAGCTCCTACGAGCAGTACTTC. It is translated as CSADKSSYEQYF. The V call is TRBV20-1, the J call TRBJ2-7, with D unresolved. Germline CDR1 is DFQATT and CDR2 is SNEGSKA (reference sequence). There are 12 residues in the CDR3. V dropped 5 bases and J dropped 0 bases, with 8 bases sitting between them.